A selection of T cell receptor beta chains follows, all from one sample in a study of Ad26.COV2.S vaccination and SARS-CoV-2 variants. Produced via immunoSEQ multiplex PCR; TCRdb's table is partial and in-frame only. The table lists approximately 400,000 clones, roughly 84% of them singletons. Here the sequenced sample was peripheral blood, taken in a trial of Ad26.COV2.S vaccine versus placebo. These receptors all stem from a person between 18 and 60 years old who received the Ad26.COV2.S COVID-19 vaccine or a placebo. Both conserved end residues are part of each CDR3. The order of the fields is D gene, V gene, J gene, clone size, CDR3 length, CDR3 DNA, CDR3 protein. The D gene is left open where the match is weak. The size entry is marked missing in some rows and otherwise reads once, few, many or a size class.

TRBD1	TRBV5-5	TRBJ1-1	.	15	TGTGCCAGCAGCGGGCCGGACAGGGCGAACACTGAAGCTTTCTTT	CASSGPDRANTEAFF
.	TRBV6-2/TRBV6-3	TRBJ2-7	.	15	TGTGCCAGCTGCCGGACCGACGGGTGGAACTACGAGCAGTACTTC	CASCRTDGWNYEQYF
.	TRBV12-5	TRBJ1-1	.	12	TGTGCTAGTGGTTTGTACGGGGCTGAAGCTTTCTTT	CASGLYGAEAFF
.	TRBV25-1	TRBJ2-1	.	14	TGTGCCAGCAGTGATCCCTCCGGGCAGGGGCGAGAATTCTTC	CASSDPSGQGREFF
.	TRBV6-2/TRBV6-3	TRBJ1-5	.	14	TGTGCCAGCAGTCTGGGCCCTTCTATCCAGCCCCAGCATTTT	CASSLGPSIQPQHF
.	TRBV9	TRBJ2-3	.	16	TGTGCCAGCAGCGTAGAATTCGGGGCTATGGCAGATACGCAGTATTTT	CASSVEFGAMADTQYF
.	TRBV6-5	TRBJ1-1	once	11	TGTGCCAGCGGAGGGTTACACGTGGCTTTCTTT	CASGGLHVAFF
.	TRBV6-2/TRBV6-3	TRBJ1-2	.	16	TGTGCCAGCAGTTACTCGATGGCACAGGGTGGATATGGCTACACCTTC	CASSYSMAQGGYGYTF
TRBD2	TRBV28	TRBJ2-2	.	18	TGTGCCAGCAGAACTCCTAGCGGGAGGTTTGCTAACACCGGGGAGCTGTTTTTT	CASRTPSGRFANTGELFF
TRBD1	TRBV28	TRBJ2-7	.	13	TGTGCCAGCAGTTCCTCTTGGGACAGGGAGCAGTACTTC	CASSSSWDREQYF
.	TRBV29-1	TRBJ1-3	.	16	TGCAGCGTTGAGACTCTGGGGGGGCTGCGAGGAAACACCATATATTTT	CSVETLGGLRGNTIYF
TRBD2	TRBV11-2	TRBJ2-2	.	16	TGTGCCAGCAGAACTAGCGGGAGGACGTACACCGGGGAGCTGTTTTTT	CASRTSGRTYTGELFF
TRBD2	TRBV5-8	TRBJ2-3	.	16	TGTGCCAGCAGCCAGGGACTAGCGGGACCGGCAGATACGCAGTATTTT	CASSQGLAGPADTQYF
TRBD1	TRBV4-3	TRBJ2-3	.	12	TGCGCCAGCAGCTGGGACAGGGGGACGCAGTATTTT	CASSWDRGTQYF
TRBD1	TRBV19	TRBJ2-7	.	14	TGTGCCAGCGCCGAATGGGGGACAGGGGACGAGCAGTACTTC	CASAEWGTGDEQYF
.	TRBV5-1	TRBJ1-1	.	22	TGCGCCAGCAGCTTGGTGGCGACAGACAATTTCCCCGACATCAAACGGAACACTGAAGCTTTCTTT	CASSLVATDNFPDIKRNTEAFF
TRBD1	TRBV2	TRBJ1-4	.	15	TGTGCCAGCAGTGAACTTCCCACAGGGGATGAAAAACTGTTTTTT	CASSELPTGDEKLFF
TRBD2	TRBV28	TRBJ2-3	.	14	TGTGCCAGCAGTAGCGGGAGAACAATAGATACGCAGTATTTT	CASSSGRTIDTQYF
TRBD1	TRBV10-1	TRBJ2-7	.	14	TGCGCCAGCAGTGAGTCCAACAGGGGATACGAGCAGTACTTC	CASSESNRGYEQYF
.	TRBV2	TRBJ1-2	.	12	TGTGCCAGCGGACGACAGGTCGATGGCTACACCTTC	CASGRQVDGYTF
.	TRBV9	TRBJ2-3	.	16	TGTGCCAGCAGCGAACATGGTAATGGGGGAGCAGATACGCAGTATTTT	CASSEHGNGGADTQYF
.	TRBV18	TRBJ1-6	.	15	TGTGCCAGCTCACGCGACAGCTCCTATAATTCACCCCTCCACTTT	CASSRDSSYNSPLHF
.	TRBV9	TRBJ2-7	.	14	TGTGCCAGCAGCGGACGTTCAGGGGCCTACGAGCAGTACTTC	CASSGRSGAYEQYF
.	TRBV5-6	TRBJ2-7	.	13	TGTGCCAGCAGCTTGGGGGGGCACTACGAGCAGTACTTC	CASSLGGHYEQYF
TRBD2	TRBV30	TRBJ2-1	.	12	TGTGCCTGGACTAGCGGGAGTAATGAGCAGTTCTTC	CAWTSGSNEQFF
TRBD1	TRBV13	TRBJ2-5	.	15	TGTGCCAGCAGCATGGGACAGGGGAATGGAGAGACCCAGTACTTC	CASSMGQGNGETQYF
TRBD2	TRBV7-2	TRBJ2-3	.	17	TGTGCCAGCAGCCCCACTAGCGGGAGTCGGAGCACAGATACGCAGTATTTT	CASSPTSGSRSTDTQYF
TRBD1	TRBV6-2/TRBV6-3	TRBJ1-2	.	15	TGTGCCAGCAGTCCCAGGGACAGGGGACCCTATGGCTACACCTTC	CASSPRDRGPYGYTF
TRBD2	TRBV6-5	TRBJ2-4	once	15	TGTGCCAGCAGTACCTGGACTAGCGGGAGGGACATTCAGTACTTC	CASSTWTSGRDIQYF
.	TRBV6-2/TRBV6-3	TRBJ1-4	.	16	TGTGCCAGCAGCAACGGGTGGGGCAATAATGAAGAAAAACTGTTTTTT	CASSNGWGNNEEKLFF
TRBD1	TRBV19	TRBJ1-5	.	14	TGTGCCAGTAGTGCGACAGGGGGCAGTCAGCCCCAGCATTTT	CASSATGGSQPQHF
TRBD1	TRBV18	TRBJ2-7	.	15	TGTGCCAGCTCACCCGGACAGGTAGCCTCCTACGAGCAGTACTTC	CASSPGQVASYEQYF
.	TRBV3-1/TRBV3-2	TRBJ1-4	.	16	TGTGCCAGCAGCCAAGAAATGAGCGGTCCATGGGAAAAACTGTTTTTT	CASSQEMSGPWEKLFF
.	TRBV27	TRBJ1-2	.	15	TGTGCCAGCAGCCCACAACCGGACAGACCTTATGGCTACACCTTC	CASSPQPDRPYGYTF
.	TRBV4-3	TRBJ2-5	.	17	TGCGCCAGCAGCCAAGAGCGACCCGGGTCCTTACAAGAGACCCAGTACTTC	CASSQERPGSLQETQYF
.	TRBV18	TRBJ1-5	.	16	TGTGCCAGCTCACCGGGTGGGCCGCGGGGTGGTCAGCCCCAGCATTTT	CASSPGGPRGGQPQHF
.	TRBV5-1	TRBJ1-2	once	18	TGCGCCAGCAGCCGATCTGGACAGTCCACGGCCGCTAACTATGGCTACACCTTC	CASSRSGQSTAANYGYTF
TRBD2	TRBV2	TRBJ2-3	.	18	TGTGCCAGCAGGACCGGGACTAGCGGGAGAGCTAGCACAGATACGCAGTATTTT	CASRTGTSGRASTDTQYF
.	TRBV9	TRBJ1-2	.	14	TGTGCCAGCAGCGTAGAAGGGTACGACTATGGCTACACCTTC	CASSVEGYDYGYTF
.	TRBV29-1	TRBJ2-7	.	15	TGCAGCGTTGAGCGGGTCGACAGGAGCTCCTACGAGCAGTACTTC	CSVERVDRSSYEQYF
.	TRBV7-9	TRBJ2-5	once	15	TGTGCCAGCAGCTTAGAGTTCCGGCCGCAAGAGACCCAGTACTTC	CASSLEFRPQETQYF
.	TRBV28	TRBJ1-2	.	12	TGTGCCAGCAGCCGGTTGGGAGGGGGCTACACCTTC	CASSRLGGGYTF
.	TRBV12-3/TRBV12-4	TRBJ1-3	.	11	TGTGCCAGCAGACCTGGAAACACCATATATTTT	CASRPGNTIYF
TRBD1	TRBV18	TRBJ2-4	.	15	TGTGCCAGCTCATGGGACAGTCTAGCCAAAAACATTCAGTACTTC	CASSWDSLAKNIQYF
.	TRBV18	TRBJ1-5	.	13	TGTGCCAGCTCAGACGACAGACTCCAGCCCCAGCATTTT	CASSDDRLQPQHF
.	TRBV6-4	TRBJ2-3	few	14	TGTGCCAGCAGCGCCGAAGGGCAGGCAGATACGCAGTATTTT	CASSAEGQADTQYF
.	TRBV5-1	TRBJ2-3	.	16	TGCGCCAGCAGCTTGGCCGGGACCGTCGGGTCAGATACGCAGTATTTT	CASSLAGTVGSDTQYF
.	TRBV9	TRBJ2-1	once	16	TGTGCCAGCAGCGTAGGGGTCCAACCAGGGTACAATGAGCAGTTCTTC	CASSVGVQPGYNEQFF
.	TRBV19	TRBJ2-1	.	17	TGTGCCAGTAGTATAGAGCTGGCAGGGGTCTCCTACAATGAGCAGTTCTTC	CASSIELAGVSYNEQFF
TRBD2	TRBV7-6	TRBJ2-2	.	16	TGTGCCAGCAGCTATAGCGGGGGCCCGAACACCGGGGAGCTGTTTTTT	CASSYSGGPNTGELFF
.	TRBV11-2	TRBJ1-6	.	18	TGTGCCAGCAGCTTAGAGGCAGGATATGGCTCCTATAATTCACCCCTCCACTTT	CASSLEAGYGSYNSPLHF
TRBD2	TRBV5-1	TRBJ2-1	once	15	TGCGCCAGCAGCTTGGTTCCTAGCGGGAATGGTGAGCAGTTCTTC	CASSLVPSGNGEQFF
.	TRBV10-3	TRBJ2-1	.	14	TGTGCCATCAGTGAACAGGGTATTGGCAATGAGCAGTTCTTC	CAISEQGIGNEQFF